This T cell receptor beta chain was identified in a study of tumor and adjacent non-tumor tissue in lung cancer. There are a few counts of this clonotype. A modified ARM-PCR protocol with three rounds of nested PCR amplified TCRbeta. TCRdb redid the calling of the multiplex PCR reads with MiXCR, one entry per CDR3 protein. The repertoire holds more than 35,000 distinct CDR3 sequences, with roughly 60% as singletons. This sample's RNA came from whole unsorted tissue. Distant lung tissue was collected more than 3 cm away from the tumor edge. The TCR originated in a woman between 35 and 50 years old with non-small cell lung cancer. The sequenced sample was distant non-tumor lung tissue.

In DNA, the CDR3 is TGTGCCAGCAATGGGCCAGCTCAAGAAGCTTTCTTT. Protein: CASNGPAQEAFF. The chain couples TRBV6-5 to TRBJ1-1, with D unclear. Germline V gives CDR1 MNHEY, CDR2 SVGAGI. This CDR3 is built from 12 residues. V lost 7 bases to trimming and J lost 8 bases, with 14 bases between them.